This T cell receptor (beta chain) comes out of a study of blood T cell repertoires in COVID-19. On the study more broadly: There were acute and convalescent COVID-19 samples, and they came from the United States, Italy and Spain. PBMCs, B-cell-depleted T cells, or T cells were the source of the cDNA or gDNA that made up the material.

How the authors handled the data: Reference gene primer amplification yielded estimated nucleated cell counts. Sequencing was performed with immunoSEQ multiplex PCR; in TCRdb, only in-frame clones are kept and a portion is missing. That table is the source of V, J and clone size, and D and trimming were worked out from the DNA. The sample lists roughly 48,000 clones, about 90% occurring once. With 4 bases removed from V and 1 base from J, the gap between germline ends came to 6 bases. CDR1 is LGHDT and CDR2 is YNNKEL in the germline V gene (reference sequence). The CDR3 runs 13 residues. Specimen: peripheral blood. The chain has TRBV3-1 (or the pseudogene TRBV3-2) and TRBJ2-3; D not resolved. This clonotype was obtained from a human donor in a cohort sampled during active COVID-19. The CDR3 region is CASSPVGTDTQYF. The CDR3 DNA follows: TGTGCCAGCAGCCCCGTCGGCACAGATACGCAGTATTTT.